The 32 T cell receptor beta chains below all came from one sample that was sequenced in a study of shared T cell receptors in the human thymus. The assay was immunoSEQ multiplex PCR, and TCRdb's table has in-frame clones only and misses some. The sample records approximately 490,000 clones, around 82% being singletons. In addition, the sample was reused for a study of human thymus T cells.

Source material: thymocytes. All receptors come from a boy under two years old with a congenital heart defect.

The CDR3 loop reads CASSRSGLAGTQYF. The CDR3 bases are TGCGCCAGCAGCCGGTCGGGACTAGCGGGGACCCAGTACTTC. The genes are TRBV4-1 and TRBJ2-5, with 12 bases matching TRBD2. Germline V lookup: CDR1 MGHRA, CDR2 YSYEKL. Unmatched junction bases numbered 4, after V lost 4 bases and J lost 7 bases. There are 14 residues in the CDR3.

This clone was observed a single time. This chain links TRBV28 with TRBJ2-1; TRBD2 matches 13 bases. This CDR3 contains 17 residues. Losses at the gene ends were 5 bases for V and 3 bases for J; bases not matched to a gene: 7. CDR1 and CDR2 from the germline V gene are MDHEN and SYDVKM. CDR3 residues: CASSLGLAGRHYNEQFF. As DNA, the CDR3 is TGTGCCAGCAGTCTGGGACTAGCGGGACGGCACTACAATGAGCAGTTCTTC. The full variable domain, rest sourced from reference TRBV28 and TRBJ2-1, is DVKVTQSSRYLVKRTGEKVFLECVQDMDHENMFWYRQDPGLGLRLIYFSYDVKMKEKGDIPEGYSVSREKKERFSLILESASTNQTSMYLCASSLGLAGRHYNEQFFGPGTRLTVL.

The J gene is TRBJ2-5, the V gene TRBV7-2; D call uncertain. The V gene lost 4 bases and the J gene lost 6 bases, with 15 bases spanning the gap. Germline-derived CDR1 and CDR2 are SGHTA and FQGNSA. The CDR3 totals 14 residues. The CDR3 spells CASSSGSEEKTQYF. CDR3 nucleotide sequence: TGTGCCAGCAGCTCCGGCTCCGAGGAAAAGACCCAGTACTTC.

This clone was observed a handful of times. The V call is TRBV30, the J call TRBJ2-3, with 9 bases that match TRBD2. Germline loops: CDR1 GTSNPN, CDR2 SVGIG (reference sequence). V dropped 3 bases and J dropped 6; count of bases not matched to a gene: 10. The CDR3 runs 15 residues. CDR3 sequence reads: CAWRGGREGRDTQYF. CDR3 DNA sequence: TGTGCCTGGAGGGGAGGGCGGGAGGGCCGGGATACGCAGTATTTT.

The rearrangement uses TRBV4-3 and TRBJ2-5; 9 bases align to TRBD2. The CDR3 sequence is 16 residues long. J gave up 5 bases and V 3 bases, and 10 bases lay outside the gene matches. The germline CDR1 and CDR2 sequences are LGHNA and YSLEER. The CDR3 loop is CASSQAGGGVAETQYF. CDR3 nucleotides: TGCGCCAGCAGCCAGGCGGGGGGGGGAGTCGCGGAGACCCAGTACTTC.

J is TRBJ2-2 and V is TRBV10-2; TRBD2 agrees at 7 bases. The junction had 1 base not matched to a gene; V was cut back by 5 bases and J by 1 base. Per germline, CDR1 WSHSY and CDR2 SAAADI. CDR3 length: 14 residues. CDR3: CASSSGKNTGELFF. CDR3 in DNA: TGCGCCAGCAGTAGCGGGAAGAACACCGGGGAGCTGTTTTTT.

The rearrangement uses TRBV19 and TRBJ2-5; 7 nucleotides match TRBD1. V trimming: 11 bases; J trimming: 1 base; junction bases outside the gene matches: 10. The CDR3 is 14 amino acids. Germline CDR1 LNHDA, CDR2 SQIVND (reference sequence). CDR3 region: CAPTRDSVQETQYF. CDR3 bases: TGTGCCCCCACCCGGGACAGCGTCCAAGAGACCCAGTACTTC.

This clone was seen a handful of times. V is TRBV19 and J is TRBJ1-3; a weak D match, TRBD1 (6 bases). The CDR3 has 15 residues. Germline V gene data show CDR1 as LNHDA and CDR2 as SQIVND (reference sequence). V gave up 6 bases and J gave up 0 bases, with 12 bases separating them. The CDR3 region is CASRPQGPSGNTIYF. Here the CDR3 DNA reads TGTGCCAGTAGGCCGCAGGGGCCCTCTGGAAACACCATATATTTT.

The chain joins TRBV15 to TRBJ2-7; 15 bases match TRBD2. The CDR3 contains 16 residues. Losses at the gene ends were 3 bases for V and 3 bases for J; bases not matched to a gene: 3. Germline V lookup: CDR1 LNHNV, CDR2 YYDKDF (reference sequence). CDR3 DNA: TGTGCCACCAGCAGGGGACTAGCGGGAGGTTACTACGAGCAGTACTTC. This gives the protein CATSRGLAGGYYEQYF.

The chain is built from TRBV27 and TRBJ2-7, with 10 positions matching TRBD1. The trim removed 3 bases at V and 6 bases at J, leaving 8 bases unmatched. Germline CDR1 and CDR2: MNHEY and SMNVEV (reference sequence). The CDR3 length is 15 residues. CDR3 sequence reads: CASSFQRTGGIEQYF. CDR3 sequence (DNA): TGTGCCAGCAGTTTCCAAAGGACAGGGGGTATCGAGCAGTACTTC.

The chain recombines TRBV25-1 with TRBJ1-1; 10 nucleotides line up with TRBD1. The germline V gene encodes CDR1 MGHDK and CDR2 SYGVNS. This CDR3 region has 16 residues. The V segment lost 6 bases and the J segment 0 bases; nucleotides outside the gene matches: 7. CDR3 loop: CASSETGGAMNTEAFF. The CDR3 coding sequence is TGTGCCAGCAGCGAGACAGGGGGCGCAATGAACACTGAAGCTTTCTTT.

This clone was detected only a few times. The chain links TRBV15 to TRBJ2-3, with 8 bases that match TRBD2. The CDR3 runs 17 residues. CDR1 and CDR2 from the germline V gene are LNHNV and YYDKDF (reference sequence). V lost 0 bases to trimming and J lost 2 bases; unmatched junction nucleotides: 7. CDR3 in amino acids: CATSREGAGDPTDTQYF. CDR3 nucleotide sequence: TGTGCCACCAGCAGAGAGGGAGCGGGAGACCCCACAGATACGCAGTATTTT.

The chain is built from TRBV30 and TRBJ2-7; perhaps TRBD1 as D (6 bases). With 0 bases removed from V and 3 bases from J, the gap between germline ends came to 18 bases. Per germline, CDR1 GTSNPN and CDR2 SVGIG (reference sequence). The CDR3 contains 16 residues. The CDR3 coding sequence is TGTGCCTGGAGTGTACAGGTACAGGGTAGGATCTACGAGCAGTACTTC. Residues: CAWSVQVQGRIYEQYF.

The chain employs TRBV6-1 and TRBJ1-2; D call uncertain. From germline, CDR1 is MNHNS and CDR2 SASEGT. The CDR3 contains 12 residues. Trimming took 7 bases from V and 4 from J, leaving 10 bases between them. The CDR3 DNA sequence: TGTGCCAGCATCCGGGTCCCCTATGGCTACACCTTC. Translated: CASIRVPYGYTF.

The chain carries TRBV9 and TRBJ2-7, with 8 bases lining up with TRBD2. J was trimmed by 0 bases and V by 4 bases; bases with no gene match: 15. Germline V CDR1 and CDR2: SGDLS, YYNGEE. The CDR3 runs 18 residues. The CDR3 region is CASSTSRGGDLLSYEQYF. The DNA for the CDR3 is TGTGCCAGCAGCACCAGTCGGGGGGGGGACCTACTCTCCTACGAGCAGTACTTC.

The chain joins TRBV9 to TRBJ2-5; the D gene is possibly TRBD1 (7 bases). Germline assignment: CDR1 SGDLS and CDR2 YYNGEE. This CDR3 comprises 14 residues. Trimming removed 4 bases from V and 4 bases from J, with 14 bases in between. DNA for the CDR3: TGTGCCAGCAGCCCCAGACAGGGAGGAGAGACCCAGTACTTC. This sequence encodes CASSPRQGGETQYF.

This chain links TRBV27 with TRBJ1-1, with 9 bases aligning to TRBD1. The V and J ends lost 6 bases and 8 bases, in that order; junction bases with no gene match: 19. CDR1 is MNHEY and CDR2 is SMNVEV in the germline V gene (reference sequence). The CDR3 is made up of 17 amino acids. The CDR3 DNA reads TGTGCCAGCAGCCCGGGACAGGGAAGAGTCCCGACCTGGGAAGCTTTCTTT. This translates into CASSPGQGRVPTWEAFF.

The J gene is TRBJ2-1, the V gene TRBV19; D remains unclear. V dropped 2 bases and J dropped 3 bases, with 11 bases sitting between them. The length of the CDR3 is 15 residues. Germline CDR1 reads LNHDA; CDR2 reads SQIVND (reference sequence). The chain's CDR3 is CASSIRSPLYNEQFF. For the CDR3, the DNA is TGTGCCAGTAGTATAAGGAGCCCGCTCTACAATGAGCAGTTCTTC.

The chain uses TRBV6-5 and TRBJ2-2, with 7 bases lining up with TRBD1. Germline V gives CDR1 MNHEY, CDR2 SVGAGI. There are 16 residues in the CDR3. Trimming removed 2 bases from V and 4 bases from J; junction bases left unmatched: 7. Here the CDR3 reads CASSYGLTGATGELFF. DNA of the CDR3: TGTGCCAGCAGTTACGGCCTTACAGGGGCCACCGGGGAGCTGTTTTTT.

This sequence joins TRBV9 and TRBJ2-7, with 7 nucleotides matching TRBD1. The CDR3 is made up of 19 amino acids. V lost 4 bases to trimming and J lost 2 bases; unmatched junction nucleotides: 21. Germline V gene data show CDR1 as SGDLS and CDR2 as YYNGEE. This chain's CDR3 is CASSPRRGATGKIPYEQYF. The CDR3 DNA reads TGTGCCAGCAGCCCCCGAAGAGGGGCGACAGGGAAGATCCCCTACGAGCAGTACTTC.

This clone has just one count. The V and J genes are TRBV30 and TRBJ2-7; 9 nucleotides agree with TRBD1. Germline CDR1 and CDR2: GTSNPN and SVGIG (reference sequence). The CDR3 has 13 amino acids. The junction had 4 bases not matched to a gene; V was cut back by 5 bases and J by 2 bases. CDR3 amino acids: CAWGNRGPYEQYF. The CDR3 DNA follows: TGTGCCTGGGGCAACAGGGGGCCCTACGAGCAGTACTTC.

This chain uses TRBV27 with TRBJ2-5; 9 nucleotides match TRBD1. The CDR3 contains 14 residues. Germline V gene lookup returns CDR1 MNHEY and CDR2 SMNVEV (reference sequence). V shed 7 bases, J shed 14 bases, and the junction held 17 bases outside the gene matches. Written as DNA, the CDR3 is TGTGCCAGCACCACAGGGGGCGCAGGATGGATCCCATACTTC. It codes for CASTTGGAGWIPYF.

The count of this clone is one. The chain recombines TRBV30 with TRBJ2-7, with a weak D call TRBD1 (6 bases). The CDR3 covers 19 residues. The ends were cut back, 7 bases at V and 4 bases at J, with 35 bases in the middle. CDR1 and CDR2 from the germline V gene are GTSNPN and SVGIG (reference sequence). CDR3 DNA sequence: TGTGCCTCGCCACAGGTGGGCAGGGGCCTACCGACGAATCATTACGAGCAGTACTTC. Translating it yields CASPQVGRGLPTNHYEQYF.

This clone showed up just once. The chain links TRBV9 to TRBJ1-2; D gene unclear. Germline CDR1 and CDR2: SGDLS and YYNGEE. The CDR3 has 9 residues. V lost 4 bases to trimming and J lost 13 bases, with 8 bases between them. CDR3 DNA sequence: TGTGCCAGCAGCTCCCCTCCCACCTTC. As protein: CASSSPPTF.

The chain combines TRBV9 with TRBJ2-5; 9 positions agree with TRBD2. This CDR3 is built from 16 residues. The V segment lost 4 bases and the J segment 5 bases; nucleotides outside the gene matches: 12. Germline V gene lookup returns CDR1 SGDLS and CDR2 YYNGEE. This chain's CDR3 is CASSTDRAGGGETQYF. The CDR3 nucleotides read TGTGCCAGCAGCACCGACCGAGCGGGAGGCGGGGAGACCCAGTACTTC. Drawing the rest from reference TRBV9 and TRBJ2-5, the complete variable domain is DSGVTQTPKHLITATGQRVTLRCSPRSGDLSVYWYQQSLDQGLQFLIQYYNGEERAKGNILERFSAQQFPDLHSELNLSSLELGDSALYFCASSTDRAGGGETQYFGPGTRLLVL.

This clone was counted a few times. This chain links TRBV2 with TRBJ2-7, with TRBD2 matching over 8 bases. The length of the CDR3 is 16 residues. J gave up 6 bases and V 7 bases, and 17 bases lay outside the gene matches. Germline values: CDR1 SNHLY, CDR2 FYNNEI. The DNA for the CDR3 is TGTGCCAGCACGTCCGACCCCAGCGGGAGCTCAGTCGAGCAGTACTTC. This translates into CASTSDPSGSSVEQYF.

V usage is TRBV5-1 and J usage is TRBJ2-3; possible D gene TRBD2, 5 bases. The CDR3 totals 15 residues. Germline CDR1 and CDR2: SGHRS and YFSETQ. Trimming took off 0 bases at V and 2 bases at J, with 10 bases between the two ends. CDR3 region: CASSLAERPTDTQYF. In DNA, the CDR3 is TGCGCCAGCAGCTTGGCGGAGCGGCCCACAGATACGCAGTATTTT.

This rearrangement joins TRBV19 to TRBJ2-7; D gene unclear. V was pared by 1 base and J by 2 bases, with 15 bases between. Per the germline V gene, CDR1 is LNHDA and CDR2 is SQIVND (reference sequence). This CDR3 comprises 16 residues. In DNA form, the CDR3 reads TGTGCCAGTAGTATAGTACGGCAGGCCTTACCCTACGAGCAGTACTTC. Translated: CASSIVRQALPYEQYF.

V and J are TRBV9 and TRBJ1-2; 7 bases are shared with TRBD1. This CDR3 is 15 amino acids long. The J segment lost 2 bases and the V segment lost 2 bases, leaving 6 bases of the junction unmatched. In germline, CDR1 is SGDLS, CDR2 YYNGEE. CDR3 DNA sequence: TGTGCCAGCAGCGTGGAGGGGGCGCGGAACTATGGCTACACCTTC. Its translation: CASSVEGARNYGYTF.

The CDR3 protein is CASSFDIPGANVLTF. CDR3 bases: TGTGCCAGCAGCTTTGACATTCCCGGGGCCAACGTCCTGACTTTC. V gene TRBV7-9 combines with J gene TRBJ2-6; the D is unclear. With 3 bases removed from V and 4 bases from J, the gap between germline ends came to 10 bases. Per the germline V gene, CDR1 is SEHNR and CDR2 is FQNEAQ (reference sequence). The CDR3 length is 15 residues.

The rearrangement joins TRBV6-5 to TRBJ2-7; TRBD2 is a possible D gene (5 bases). Germline V CDR1 and CDR2: MNHEY, SVGAGI. The CDR3 sequence is 14 residues long. V lost 0 bases and J lost 3, with 9 bases in between. The CDR3, as DNA: TGTGCCAGCAGTTACTCGAACGGGAACTACGAGCAGTACTTC. This encodes CASSYSNGNYEQYF.

This clone occurred a few times. The CDR3 region is CIGEGSSYNEQFF. CDR3 nucleotide sequence: TGCATCGGGGAGGGGAGCTCCTACAATGAGCAGTTCTTC. The chain recombines TRBV29-1 with TRBJ2-1; 7 positions agree with TRBD2. CDR3 length: 13 residues. The germline V gene encodes CDR1 SQVTM and CDR2 ANQGSEA.